The present T cell receptor (beta chain) was sequenced within a study of regulatory T cells in long-lasting Graves disease. On the study more broadly: Prior antithyroid drug treatment in newly diagnosed Graves' patients lasted under 3 months.

With iRepertoire HTBI primers and Arm-PCR of CDR3 regions, TCR beta libraries were built. TCRdb reprocessed the multiplex PCR reads with MiXCR, giving one entry per CDR3 protein. Of hundreds of thousands of distinct CDR3 sequences in the sample, 15% to 20% were seen once. Germline lookup yields CDR1 GTSNPN and CDR2 SVGIG (reference sequence). The CDR3 consists of 14 residues. J gave up 6 bases and V 4 bases, and 4 bases lay outside the gene matches. Time point of the sample: newly diagnosed GD, antithyroid drugs for less than 3 months. The TCR library used RNA extracted from PBMCs. This clonotype has only a few counts. The same data also went into a second study, on T cells in Graves' hyperthyroidism and ophthalmopathy. This second study notes: RT-PCR in the first round (using the HTBI primer set) targeted the TCR CDR3.

This receptor was taken from a woman aged 35-65 years with Graves disease. The material sequenced was peripheral blood mononuclear cells (PBMCs), taken at new diagnosis, from a patient treated with antithyroid drugs. The genes are TRBV30 and TRBJ2-1, with 12 bases identical to TRBD2. In DNA, the CDR3 is TGTGCCTGGACTAGCGGGGGGGCCGGCAATGAGCAGTTCTTC. This codes for CAWTSGGAGNEQFF.